These T cell receptor beta chains were read from a single sample in a study of cytomegalovirus exposure and HLA in healthy donors. Sequencing was performed with immunoSEQ multiplex PCR; in TCRdb, only in-frame clones are kept and a portion is missing. The repertoire has some 170,000 clones, around nine tenths of them found once; the top ten carry 2% to 3%. Specimen: PBMCs. The source of these receptors is a man aged 18 to 30 in good health and CMV-seropositive. The CDR3 runs from the conserved cysteine through the conserved F or W. For some rows the clone size is stated as once, few or many, or as a class when expanded; others skip it.

>NA|TRBJ2-3|TRBV15
CATSNGAGRTDTQYF
>NA|TRBJ1-1|TRBV18
CASSPPAGWNTEAFF
>NA|TRBJ1-1|TRBV4-1
CASSQFSGVTEAFF
>NA|TRBJ1-2|TRBV27
CASSTSGGNYGYTF
>NA|TRBJ2-3|TRBV4-2
CASSQSPSGGADTQYF
>few|TRBJ1-1|TRBV9
CASSLTTGLGEAFF
>NA|TRBJ1-1|TRBV5-1
CASSLGGDGVEAFF
>once|TRBJ2-2|TRBV6-1
CASSEVRGGGELFF
>NA|TRBJ2-6|TRBV29-1
CSVRRDISGANVLTF
>NA|TRBJ1-3|TRBV28
CASSPGNRGNTIYF
>NA|TRBJ2-3|TRBV11-2
CASSLGEGGRADTQYF
>once|TRBJ1-4|TRBV7-9
CASSFSTGVAKLFF
>NA|TRBJ2-1|TRBV7-3
CASSLDPTRGGEQFF
>NA|TRBJ2-3|TRBV28
CASSFDYLTATQYF
>NA|TRBJ2-5|TRBV2
CASIGQGQETQYF
>NA|TRBJ1-1|TRBV6-1
CASSVTRGNTEAFF
>NA|TRBJ1-1|TRBV4-1
CASSLRTGEDTEAFF
>NA|TRBJ1-1|TRBV9
CASTPRGGRAEAFF
>NA|TRBJ2-5|TRBV25-1
CASSDLQGSGETQYF
>once|TRBJ2-1|TRBV11-3
CASAEAAYNEQFF
>NA|TRBJ1-1|TRBV5-1
CASSLTDTEAFF
>NA|TRBJ1-3|TRBV5-1
CASSWGENGNTIYF
>NA|TRBJ1-1|TRBV7-9
CASSSATGRETEAFF
>NA|TRBJ1-2|TRBV28
CASSRWTANYGYTF
>NA|TRBJ2-7|TRBV7-2
CASSLEFPSWAGSYEQYF
>NA|TRBJ2-5|TRBV7-2
CASSLSGGETQYF
>NA|TRBJ1-4|TRBV7-9
CATTAATNEKLFF
>NA|TRBJ2-1|TRBV27
CASSLISGGADEQFF
>NA|TRBJ1-2|TRBV19
CASTNEGGPSIVYTF
>NA|TRBJ2-3|TRBV30
CAWSPTGEGDTQYF
>NA|TRBJ2-3|TRBV9
CASSPGLSADTQYF
>NA|TRBJ1-5|TRBV7-2
CASSRSGTGDQPQHF
>few|TRBJ1-2|TRBV15
CATSSLGAGKGGYTF
>medium-sized|TRBJ2-3|TRBV10-1
CASSENVRQGKDTQYF
>NA|TRBJ1-2|TRBV7-2
CASSPAATGLYGYTF
>NA|TRBJ2-1|TRBV4-2
CASSPPRGGRVNEQFF
>NA|TRBJ2-5|TRBV5-1
CASRSTGVYQETQYF
>NA|TRBJ1-1|TRBV7-9
CASSWDRGNTEAFF
>few|TRBJ2-2|TRBV7-3
CASSLGSGAGELFF
>NA|TRBJ2-1|TRBV9
CASSPPGGNRHEQFF
>NA|TRBJ2-3|TRBV5-6
CASSLHGGNTDTQYF
>NA|TRBJ2-7|TRBV11-2
CASSFGGPRYEQYF
>NA|TRBJ1-2|TRBV10-2
CASGIGQGSFYGYTF
>NA|TRBJ1-3|TRBV5-1
CASSSSDRGGGNTIYF
>NA|TRBJ2-1|TRBV27
CASSLYRGRGEQFF
>NA|TRBJ1-2|TRBV5-8
CASSLADGYTF
>NA|TRBJ2-5|TRBV15
CATSRDRAGSAPTQYF
>NA|TRBJ1-1|TRBV5-6
CASSSVGLNTEAFF
>NA|TRBJ1-2|TRBV5-1
CASSPAGQGYGYTF
>NA|TRBJ1-2|TRBV29-1
CSVGRTGANYGYTF
>NA|TRBJ2-7|TRBV6-5
CASRTSSYEQYF
>NA|TRBJ2-1|TRBV27
CASSSRGLYNEQFF
>NA|TRBJ2-7|TRBV18
CASSPPSHLAGIYEQYF
>NA|TRBJ2-5|TRBV9
CASGGDNQETQYF
>NA|TRBJ1-1|TRBV2
CASRQDKAAEAFF
>NA|TRBJ1-3|TRBV11-2
CASSLDTGAGNTIYF